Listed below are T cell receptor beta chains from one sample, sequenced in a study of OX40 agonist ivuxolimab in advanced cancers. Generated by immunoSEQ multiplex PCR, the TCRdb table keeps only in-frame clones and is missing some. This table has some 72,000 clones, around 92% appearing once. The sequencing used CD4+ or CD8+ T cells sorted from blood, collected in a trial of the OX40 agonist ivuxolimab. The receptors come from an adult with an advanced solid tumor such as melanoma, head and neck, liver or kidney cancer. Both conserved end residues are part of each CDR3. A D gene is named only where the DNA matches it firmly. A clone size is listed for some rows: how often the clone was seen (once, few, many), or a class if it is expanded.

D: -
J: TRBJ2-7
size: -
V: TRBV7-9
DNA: TGTGCCAGCAGCTTAGAAGGTCTGGGTCTGTACGAGCAGTACTTC
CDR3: CASSLEGLGLYEQYF

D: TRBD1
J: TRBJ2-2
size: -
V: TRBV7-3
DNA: TGTGCCAGCAGCCCCGGACAGGGAAGGACCGGGGAGCTGTTTTTT
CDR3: CASSPGQGRTGELFF

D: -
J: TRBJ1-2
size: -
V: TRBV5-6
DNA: TGTGCCAGCAGCTTTTTGGAACTTTCGGGTGGCTACACCTTC
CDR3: CASSFLELSGGYTF

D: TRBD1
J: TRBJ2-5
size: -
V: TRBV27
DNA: TGTGCCAGCAGTTGGGGAGGGGACAGGGTCCCTTCCACCCATCGCCAAGAGACCCAGTACTTC
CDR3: CASSWGGDRVPSTHRQETQYF

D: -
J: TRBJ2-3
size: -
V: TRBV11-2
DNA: TGTGCCAGCAGCTTAGATAGGACGGCTGCTTGGCATTTT
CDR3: CASSLDRTAAWHF

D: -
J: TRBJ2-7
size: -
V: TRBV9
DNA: TGTGCCAGCAGCGTTGGCCAGGGGAGCGAGCAGTACTTC
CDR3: CASSVGQGSEQYF

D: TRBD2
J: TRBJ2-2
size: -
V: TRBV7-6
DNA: TGTGCCAGCAGCGCCCCTCTAGCGGACCCGTCAGGGGAGCTGTTTTTT
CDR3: CASSAPLADPSGELFF

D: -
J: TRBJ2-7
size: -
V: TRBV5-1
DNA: TGCGCCAGCAGCTTGGGGATAAACTCCTACGAGCAGTACTTC
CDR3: CASSLGINSYEQYF

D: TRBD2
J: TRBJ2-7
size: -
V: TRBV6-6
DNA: TGTGCCAGCAGTTACTTCCTCGGGGGGAGCTCCTACGAGCAGTACTTC
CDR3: CASSYFLGGSSYEQYF

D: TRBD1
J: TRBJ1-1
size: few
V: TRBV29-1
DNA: TGCAGCGTTGTTTTGAGGGGGCGAGAGAACACTGAAGCTTTCTTT
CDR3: CSVVLRGRENTEAFF

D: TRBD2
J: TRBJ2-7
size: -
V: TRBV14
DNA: TGTGCCAGCAGCCTAGGACTAGCCCTGGGGCCTTACGAGCAGTACTTC
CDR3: CASSLGLALGPYEQYF

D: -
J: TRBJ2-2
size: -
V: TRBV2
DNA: TGTGCCAGCAGTGAAGCGAACACCGGGGAGCTGTTTTTT
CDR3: CASSEANTGELFF

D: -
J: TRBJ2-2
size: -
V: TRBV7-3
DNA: TGTGCCAGCAGCTTAACGGCAGGAGTCACCGGGGAGCTGTTTTTT
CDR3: CASSLTAGVTGELFF